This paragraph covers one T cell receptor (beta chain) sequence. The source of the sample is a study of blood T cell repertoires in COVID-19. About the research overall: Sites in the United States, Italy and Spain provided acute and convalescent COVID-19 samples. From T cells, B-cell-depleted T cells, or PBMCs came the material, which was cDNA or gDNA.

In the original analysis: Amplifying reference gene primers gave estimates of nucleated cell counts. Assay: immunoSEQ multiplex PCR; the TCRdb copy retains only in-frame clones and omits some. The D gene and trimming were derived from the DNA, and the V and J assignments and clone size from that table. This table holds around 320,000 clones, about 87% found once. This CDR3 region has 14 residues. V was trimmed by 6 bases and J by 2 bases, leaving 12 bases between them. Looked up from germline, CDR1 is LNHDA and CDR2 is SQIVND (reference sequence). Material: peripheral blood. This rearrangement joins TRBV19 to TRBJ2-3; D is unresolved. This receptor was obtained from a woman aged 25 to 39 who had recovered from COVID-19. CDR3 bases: TGTGCCAGTAGCTTCGACTTGTACACAGATACGCAGTATTTT. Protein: CASSFDLYTDTQYF.